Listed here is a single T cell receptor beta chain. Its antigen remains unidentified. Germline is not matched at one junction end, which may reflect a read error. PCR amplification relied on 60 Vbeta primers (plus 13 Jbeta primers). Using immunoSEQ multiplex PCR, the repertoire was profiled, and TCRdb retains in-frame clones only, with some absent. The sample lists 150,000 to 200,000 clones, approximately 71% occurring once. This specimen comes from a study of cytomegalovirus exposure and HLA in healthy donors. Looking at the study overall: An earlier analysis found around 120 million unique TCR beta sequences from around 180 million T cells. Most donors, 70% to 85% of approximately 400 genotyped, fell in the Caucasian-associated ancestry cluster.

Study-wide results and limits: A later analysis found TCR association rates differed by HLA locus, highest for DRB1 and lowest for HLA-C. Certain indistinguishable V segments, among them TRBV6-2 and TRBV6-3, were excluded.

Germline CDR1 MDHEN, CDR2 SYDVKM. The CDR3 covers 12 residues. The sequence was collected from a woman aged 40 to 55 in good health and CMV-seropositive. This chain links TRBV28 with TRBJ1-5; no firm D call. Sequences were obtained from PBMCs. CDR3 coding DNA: TGCTCCTCGTACAGAAGCAATCAGCCCCAGCATTTT. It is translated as CSSYRSNQPQHF. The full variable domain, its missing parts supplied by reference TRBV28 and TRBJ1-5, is DVKVTQSSRYLVKRTGEKVFLECVQDMDHENMFWYRQDPGLGLRLIYFSYDVKMKEKGDIPEGYSVSREKKERFSLILESASTNQTSMYLCSSYRSNQPQHFGDGTRLSIL.